This T cell receptor (beta chain) appears in the sequencing data of a study of T cell repertoires in cytomegalovirus infection. As for the study in general: In public TCR beta signatures, there were indications of both CMV infection and matching HLA type.

Points from the study as a whole: The study found HLA-C-restricted CMV-specific TCR beta clonotypes dominating the ex vivo response.

This clonotype has ten or more counts. Its antigen is still unknown. From the reads, TCRdb called clonotypes with MiXCR, one entry per CDR3 protein. The table lists hundreds of thousands of distinct CDR3 sequences, 24% of them singletons. Sequenced sample: CD8+ T cells from PBMCs. The clonotype originates from a human donor in good health (CMV status not recorded). Some clones in this sample may be carry-over from other donors' samples.

CDR3 DNA sequence: TGTGCCAGCACCGGGACTAGCGTGTACAATGAGCAGTTCTTC. Translation: CASTGTSVYNEQFF. V usage is TRBV12-3 or TRBV12-4 and J usage is TRBJ2-1, with TRBD2 matching over 10 bases. Losses at the gene ends were 7 bases for V and 4 bases for J; bases not matched to a gene: 4. CDR3 size: 14 residues.